The T cell receptor (beta chain) described here comes from a study of human T cells and chemical hapten exposure. TCRdb reprocessed the RACE reads via MiXCR and lists one record per CDR3 protein. The table includes 300,000 to 400,000 distinct CDR3 sequences, 6% to 8.5% detected once. Time point meaning: patch test 1, 2 weeks after DPC sensitization. Treatment in this sample: therapeutic diphenylcyclopropenone sensitization with weekly scalp DPC. This clonotype was seen a handful of times. This CDR3 has 14 residues. The germline V gene has CDR1 MDHEN and CDR2 SYDVKM. V was clipped by 4 bases and J by 13 bases, with 17 bases between them.

The J gene is TRBJ1-6, the V gene TRBV28; D is unresolved. The source was whole blood, collected in connection with sensitization to the hapten diphenylcyclopropenone (DPC). This TCR came from a woman under 30 with alopecia areata. Some clones in this sample may be carry-over from other donors' samples. As DNA, the CDR3 is TGTGCCAGCAGTTCCTACACCGCTACGTCCCCCCTCCACTTT. It translates to CASSSYTATSPLHF.